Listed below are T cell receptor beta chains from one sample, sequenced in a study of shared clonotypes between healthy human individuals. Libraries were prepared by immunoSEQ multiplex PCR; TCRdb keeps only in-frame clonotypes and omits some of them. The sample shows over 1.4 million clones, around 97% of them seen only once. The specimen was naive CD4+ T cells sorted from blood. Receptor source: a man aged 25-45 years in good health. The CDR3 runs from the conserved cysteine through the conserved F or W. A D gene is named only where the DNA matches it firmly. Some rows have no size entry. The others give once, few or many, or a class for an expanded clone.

CDR3aa: CASSVSTNTEAFF; CDR3nt: TGTGCCAGCAGCGTATCGACAAACACTGAAGCTTTCTTT; d_gene: -; v_gene: TRBV9; j_gene: TRBJ1-1; abundance: once; len: 13
CDR3aa: CASSQELPLLNEQFF; CDR3nt: TGCGCCAGCAGCCAAGAACTTCCACTGCTCAATGAGCAGTTCTTC; d_gene: -; v_gene: TRBV4-1; j_gene: TRBJ2-1; abundance: -; len: 15
CDR3aa: CASSQQGGWNTEAFF; CDR3nt: TGTGCCAGCTCCCAGCAGGGGGGGTGGAACACTGAAGCTTTCTTT; d_gene: TRBD1; v_gene: TRBV18; j_gene: TRBJ1-1; abundance: once; len: 15
CDR3aa: CASSQEILGLDTQYF; CDR3nt: TGTGCCAGCAGCCAAGAGATTCTGGGTTTGGATACGCAGTATTTT; d_gene: -; v_gene: TRBV14; j_gene: TRBJ2-3; abundance: once; len: 15
CDR3aa: CASSELGGSYNEQFF; CDR3nt: TGTGCCAGCAGTGAATTGGGCGGTTCCTACAATGAGCAGTTCTTC; d_gene: -; v_gene: TRBV25-1; j_gene: TRBJ2-1; abundance: -; len: 15
CDR3aa: CASSFFKREQYF; CDR3nt: TGTGCCAGCAGCTTCTTTAAGCGCGAGCAGTACTTC; d_gene: -; v_gene: TRBV7-2; j_gene: TRBJ2-7; abundance: -; len: 12
CDR3aa: CASSEGSYNEQFF; CDR3nt: TGTGCCAGCAGTGAAGGTAGCTACAATGAGCAGTTCTTC; d_gene: -; v_gene: TRBV2; j_gene: TRBJ2-1; abundance: -; len: 13
CDR3aa: CSVPGQGGNQPQHF; CDR3nt: TGCAGCGTCCCAGGACAGGGCGGCAATCAGCCCCAGCATTTT; d_gene: TRBD1; v_gene: TRBV29-1; j_gene: TRBJ1-5; abundance: once; len: 14
CDR3aa: CSATLFQQSSGNTIYF; CDR3nt: TGCAGCGCGACACTCTTTCAACAGAGCTCTGGAAACACCATATATTTT; d_gene: -; v_gene: TRBV29-1; j_gene: TRBJ1-3; abundance: -; len: 16
CDR3aa: CASSSGARPEFF; CDR3nt: TGTGCCAGCAGTTCAGGGGCCCGACCCGAGTTCTTC; d_gene: -; v_gene: TRBV28; j_gene: TRBJ2-1; abundance: -; len: 12
CDR3aa: CASSSTSSTNYGYTF; CDR3nt: TGTGCCAGCAGTTCTACGTCTTCAACTAACTATGGCTACACCTTC; d_gene: -; v_gene: TRBV28; j_gene: TRBJ1-2; abundance: -; len: 15
CDR3aa: CASSYSAGRAYEQYF; CDR3nt: TGTGCCAGCAGTTACTCGGCGGGAAGGGCCTACGAGCAGTACTTC; d_gene: -; v_gene: TRBV6-5; j_gene: TRBJ2-7; abundance: -; len: 15
CDR3aa: CASSPLGHQSYEQYF; CDR3nt: TGTGCCAGCTCACCCCTTGGCCATCAATCCTACGAGCAGTACTTC; d_gene: -; v_gene: TRBV18; j_gene: TRBJ2-7; abundance: -; len: 15
CDR3aa: CAWSGSLSGNTIYF; CDR3nt: TGTGCCTGGAGTGGGTCGCTCTCTGGAAACACCATATATTTT; d_gene: -; v_gene: TRBV30; j_gene: TRBJ1-3; abundance: -; len: 14
CDR3aa: CASREENEQYF; CDR3nt: TGTGCCAGCAGGGAGGAAAACGAGCAGTACTTC; d_gene: -; v_gene: TRBV18; j_gene: TRBJ2-7; abundance: -; len: 11
CDR3aa: CASSEALVYRVWSNQPQHF; CDR3nt: TGTGCCAGCAGTGAAGCCTTAGTTTATCGGGTGTGGAGCAATCAGCCCCAGCATTTT; d_gene: -; v_gene: TRBV6-1; j_gene: TRBJ1-5; abundance: -; len: 19
CDR3aa: CASSPAPGTGTAQPQHF; CDR3nt: TGTGCCAGCTCACCTGCCCCCGGGACAGGGACCGCTCAGCCCCAGCATTTT; d_gene: TRBD1; v_gene: TRBV18; j_gene: TRBJ1-5; abundance: -; len: 17
CDR3aa: CASSLDDGETQYF; CDR3nt: TGTGCCAGCAGCTTGGACGACGGAGAGACCCAGTACTTC; d_gene: -; v_gene: TRBV5-5; j_gene: TRBJ2-5; abundance: -; len: 13
CDR3aa: CSARVKTQYF; CDR3nt: TGCAGTGCTAGGGTGAAGACCCAGTACTTC; d_gene: -; v_gene: TRBV20-1; j_gene: TRBJ2-5; abundance: -; len: 10
CDR3aa: CASSPRMDSYEQYF; CDR3nt: TGTGCCAGCTCACCACGGATGGACTCCTACGAGCAGTACTTC; d_gene: -; v_gene: TRBV18; j_gene: TRBJ2-7; abundance: -; len: 14
CDR3aa: CAIRGTSGSSETQYF; CDR3nt: TGTGCCATCAGGGGGACTAGCGGGAGCTCGGAGACCCAGTACTTC; d_gene: TRBD2; v_gene: TRBV10-3; j_gene: TRBJ2-5; abundance: -; len: 15
CDR3aa: CASSGQIQETQYF; CDR3nt: TGCGCCAGCAGTGGACAGATCCAAGAGACCCAGTACTTC; d_gene: -; v_gene: TRBV10-1; j_gene: TRBJ2-5; abundance: -; len: 13
CDR3aa: CASKDGPYEQYF; CDR3nt: TGTGCCAGTAAAGACGGACCCTACGAGCAGTACTTC; d_gene: -; v_gene: TRBV2; j_gene: TRBJ2-7; abundance: -; len: 12
CDR3aa: CASSLGVLETQYF; CDR3nt: TGCGCCAGCAGCCTGGGGGTTCTGGAGACCCAGTACTTC; d_gene: -; v_gene: TRBV4-1; j_gene: TRBJ2-5; abundance: -; len: 13
CDR3aa: CASSSRTGGNTEAFF; CDR3nt: TGCGCCAGCAGTTCCCGGACAGGGGGGAACACTGAAGCTTTCTTT; d_gene: TRBD1; v_gene: TRBV10-1; j_gene: TRBJ1-1; abundance: -; len: 15
CDR3aa: CASSPGGGNNEQFF; CDR3nt: TGCGCCAGCAGCCCGGGAGGGGGCAACAATGAGCAGTTCTTC; d_gene: -; v_gene: TRBV5-1; j_gene: TRBJ2-1; abundance: -; len: 14
CDR3aa: CASSLKSLAKNIQYF; CDR3nt: TGTGCCAGCAGTTTAAAATCATTAGCCAAAAACATTCAGTACTTC; d_gene: -; v_gene: TRBV27; j_gene: TRBJ2-4; abundance: -; len: 15
CDR3aa: CASSEIDRASYEQYF; CDR3nt: TGTGCCAGCAGTGAAATCGACAGGGCCTCATACGAGCAGTACTTC; d_gene: TRBD1; v_gene: TRBV6-1; j_gene: TRBJ2-7; abundance: -; len: 15
CDR3aa: CASSSGVAGEKYEQYF; CDR3nt: TGCGCCAGCAGTTCGGGGGTAGCGGGAGAGAAGTACGAGCAGTACTTC; d_gene: TRBD2; v_gene: TRBV5-1; j_gene: TRBJ2-7; abundance: -; len: 16
CDR3aa: CSVGIGYGYTF; CDR3nt: TGCAGCGTTGGTATAGGGTATGGCTACACCTTC; d_gene: -; v_gene: TRBV29-1; j_gene: TRBJ1-2; abundance: -; len: 11
CDR3aa: CASRETSDEQFF; CDR3nt: TGTGCCAGCAGGGAGACTAGTGATGAGCAGTTCTTC; d_gene: -; v_gene: TRBV28; j_gene: TRBJ2-1; abundance: few; len: 12
CDR3aa: CASSLQAINYGYTF; CDR3nt: TGTGCCAGCTCACTACAGGCAATTAACTATGGCTACACCTTC; d_gene: -; v_gene: TRBV18; j_gene: TRBJ1-2; abundance: -; len: 14